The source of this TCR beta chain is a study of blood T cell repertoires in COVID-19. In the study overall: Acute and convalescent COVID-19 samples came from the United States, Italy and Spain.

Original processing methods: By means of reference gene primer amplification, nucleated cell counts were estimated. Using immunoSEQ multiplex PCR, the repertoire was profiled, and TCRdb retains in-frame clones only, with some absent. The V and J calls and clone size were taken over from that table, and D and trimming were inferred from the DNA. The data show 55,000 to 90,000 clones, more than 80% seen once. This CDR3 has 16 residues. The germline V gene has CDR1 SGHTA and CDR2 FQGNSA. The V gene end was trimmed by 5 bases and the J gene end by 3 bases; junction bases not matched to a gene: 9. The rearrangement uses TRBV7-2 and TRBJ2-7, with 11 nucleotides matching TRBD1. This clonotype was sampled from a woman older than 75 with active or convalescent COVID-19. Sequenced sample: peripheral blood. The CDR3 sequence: CASSASVDRGRYEQYF. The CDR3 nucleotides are TGTGCCAGCAGCGCCTCCGTGGACAGGGGGCGCTACGAGCAGTACTTC.